This T cell receptor (beta chain) is from a study of blood T cell repertoires in COVID-19. Across the whole study: Both acute and convalescent COVID-19 samples were obtained from the United States, Italy and Spain. The cDNA or gDNA used as material had been derived from T cells, B-cell-depleted T cells, or PBMCs.

Authors' analysis steps: Counts of nucleated cells, estimated from reference gene primer amplification, were obtained. Some clones are missing from TCRdb's copy, which holds only in-frame ones; the method was immunoSEQ multiplex PCR. V and J calls plus clone size are reproduced from that table; the DNA served to infer D and trimming. The table includes about 120,000 clones, about 90% detected once. The CDR3 is 15 amino acids. Germline CDR1 is SGHRS and CDR2 is YFSETQ. Trimming removed 4 bases at V and 7 bases at J, with 18 bases between. This chain uses TRBV5-1 with TRBJ2-1; D may be TRBD2 (6 bases). The source is a man aged 70 or older who had recovered from COVID-19. The sample consisted of peripheral blood. CDR3 sequence reads: CASSMDPSGRNEQFF. The DNA for the CDR3 is TGCGCCAGCAGCATGGATCCGTCGGGGAGGAATGAGCAGTTCTTC.